A single sample gave rise to the 24 T cell receptor beta chains below, sequenced in a study of graft-versus-host responses after intestinal transplantation. Co-plating was performed using around 200,000 CFSE-labeled responder cells and around 200,000 irradiated, violet-dye-labeled stimulator cells. Data came from immunoSEQ multiplex PCR; TCRdb stores just in-frame clones and leaves some out. The repertoire holds thousands of clones, with roughly 33% as singletons. The sample consisted of alloreactive CD8+ T cells from a mixed lymphocyte reaction culture, taken before intestinal transplant. Subset here: CFSE-low proliferating T cells sorted from roughly six-day pre-transplant mixed lymphocyte reaction (GvH or HvG direction). All receptors derive from a human patient who received an intestinal transplant.

This clone showed up just a few times. J is TRBJ1-4 and V is TRBV11-3; a possible D gene is TRBD1 (6 bases). The CDR3 loop spans 15 amino acids. Deletions cut 5 bases from V and 7 bases from J, with 17 bases between. Germline lookup yields CDR1 SGHNT and CDR2 YENEEA. The CDR3 DNA reads as TGTGCCAGCAGCACCGGACGAAGGGGGGGTGAAAAACTGTTTTTT. This translates into CASSTGRRGGEKLFF.

The chain has TRBV4-1 and TRBJ1-1; D is unclear. Deletions cut 1 base from V and 4 bases from J, with 16 bases between. The CDR3 extends over 16 amino acids. Germline V gene sequence: CDR1 MGHRA, CDR2 YSYEKL. The CDR3 loop reads CASSQVSPGMGTEAFF. CDR3 coding DNA: TGCGCCAGCAGCCAAGTCTCGCCGGGGATGGGCACTGAAGCTTTCTTT.

This clone was recorded a few times. The chain has TRBV6-6 and TRBJ1-1; D remains unclear. V lost 3 bases and J 1 base, leaving 3 bases between the germline ends. The germline V gene encodes CDR1 MNHNY and CDR2 SVGAGI (reference sequence). This CDR3 comprises 12 residues. CDR3 nucleotides: TGTGCCAGCAGTTATCGGAACACTGAAGCTTTCTTT. This translates into CASSYRNTEAFF.

This sequence joins TRBV5-1 and TRBJ2-7; a possible D gene is TRBD1 (5 bases). Germline-derived CDR1 and CDR2 are SGHRS and YFSETQ. The CDR3 contains 15 residues. With 2 bases removed from V and 0 bases from J, the gap between germline ends came to 12 bases. In DNA form, the CDR3 reads TGCGCCAGCAGCTTTCGTGGGGCCAACTCCTACGAGCAGTACTTC. Residues: CASSFRGANSYEQYF.

The J gene is TRBJ2-5, the V gene TRBV15, with 11 bases aligning to TRBD1. Trimming removed 3 bases from V and 1 base from J; junction bases left unmatched: 7. The CDR3 length is 17 residues. Germline values: CDR1 LNHNV, CDR2 YYDKDF (reference sequence). Written as DNA, the CDR3 is TGTGCCACCAGCAGCTTTGGGACAGGGGGATTCCAAGAGACCCAGTACTTC. Translation gives CATSSFGTGGFQETQYF.

This clone has a single count. V is TRBV5-1 and J is TRBJ2-3; TRBD2 aligns across 7 bases. Germline values: CDR1 SGHRS, CDR2 YFSETQ. Trimming at V came to 1 base and at J to 0 bases, leaving 2 bases not matched to a gene. CDR3 size: 15 residues. Here the CDR3 reads CASSLIGGSTDTQYF. CDR3 in DNA: TGCGCCAGCAGCTTGATCGGGGGGAGCACAGATACGCAGTATTTT.

This chain connects TRBV27 to TRBJ2-5, with 7 bases fitting TRBD1. With the DNA end fitting TRBJ2-7 better, the J assignment may be wrong. This CDR3 has 15 residues. Germline CDR1 MNHEY, CDR2 SMNVEV (reference sequence). The CDR3 loop is CASSPTTGIAYEQYF. DNA for the CDR3: TGTGCCAGCAGTCCGACGACAGGGATTGCCTACGAGCAGTACTTC.

The rearrangement uses TRBV6-5 and TRBJ2-2; TRBD1 agrees at 8 bases. V was clipped by 5 bases and J by 7 bases; unmatched bases: 9. CDR3 length: 15 residues. Germline V gives CDR1 MNHEY, CDR2 SVGAGI. The CDR3 nucleotides read TGTGCCAGCAGTGGGGTCAGGGGGCACGGCGGGGAGCTGTTTTTT. As protein: CASSGVRGHGGELFF.

This clone was counted a few times. The chain joins TRBV4-1 to TRBJ2-7; D unclear. The V gene lost 1 base and the J gene lost 0 bases, with 7 bases spanning the gap. The germline V gene encodes CDR1 MGHRA and CDR2 YSYEKL. The CDR3 spans 14 residues. The CDR3 loop is CASSQGSSSYEQYF. CDR3 nucleotides: TGCGCCAGCAGCCAAGGGAGTAGCTCCTACGAGCAGTACTTC.

CDR3 amino acids: CAISEAGQYGYTF. The CDR3 DNA reads as TGTGCCATCAGTGAAGCAGGGCAGTATGGCTACACCTTC. The chain links TRBV10-3 to TRBJ1-2; weak D call: TRBD1 (5 bases). The germline V gene encodes CDR1 ENHRY and CDR2 SYGVKD. Deletions cut 3 bases from V and 5 bases from J, with 10 bases between. CDR3 length: 13 amino acids.

The gene calls are TRBV9 and TRBJ2-3; 8 bases fit TRBD2. CDR1 is SGDLS and CDR2 is YYNGEE in the germline V gene. V lost 4 bases to trimming and J lost 3 bases; unmatched junction nucleotides: 13. The CDR3 totals 17 residues. CDR3 in DNA: TGTGCCAGCAGCTTCTCTCCGGGACTAGATACAACAGATACGCAGTATTTT. This gives the protein CASSFSPGLDTTDTQYF.

This clone turned up a few times. V and J are TRBV5-1 and TRBJ2-7; D is undetermined. This CDR3 is 16 amino acids long. Germline V CDR1 and CDR2: SGHRS, YFSETQ. V was trimmed by 4 bases and J by 3 bases, leaving 20 bases between them. CDR3 residues: CASSHFADSPLYEQYF. The DNA for the CDR3 is TGCGCCAGCAGCCACTTCGCCGACTCCCCTCTCTACGAGCAGTACTTC.

In this sample, this clone turned up a few times. The chain recombines TRBV7-2 with TRBJ2-7; 7 bases match TRBD2. V gave up 6 bases and J gave up 1 base; unmatched junction bases: 6. CDR1 is SGHTA and CDR2 is FQGNSA in the germline V gene. CDR3 size: 14 residues. The CDR3 is CASRSTSESYEQYF. CDR3 DNA sequence: TGTGCCAGCAGGTCCACTAGCGAATCCTACGAGCAGTACTTC.

The CDR3 region has the DNA TGTGCCAGCAGCTTACCTCCGGGACTGGTCTCCTACAATGAGCAGTTCTTC. This encodes CASSLPPGLVSYNEQFF. The rearrangement uses TRBV7-9 and TRBJ2-1, with a weak D call TRBD2 (6 bases). Trimming pared 2 bases from V and 0 bases from J, leaving 14 bases between. The CDR3 sequence is 17 residues long. The germline gives CDR1 SEHNR, CDR2 FQNEAQ (reference sequence).

The rearrangement links TRBV9 to TRBJ1-2, with no clear D. Germline CDR1 reads SGDLS; CDR2 reads YYNGEE. The ends were cut back, 4 bases at V and 2 bases at J, with 9 bases in the middle. The CDR3 contains 13 residues. The CDR3 region is CASSSWENYGYTF. As DNA, the CDR3 is TGTGCCAGCAGCTCATGGGAGAACTATGGCTACACCTTC.

This chain connects TRBV29-1 to TRBJ1-1, with TRBD1 identical over 10 bases. The CDR3 runs 14 residues. V lost 5 bases and J lost 5; bases outside the gene matches: 8. Germline V lookup: CDR1 SQVTM, CDR2 ANQGSEA. CDR3 protein: CSVRTGGGWTEAFF. The CDR3 DNA sequence: TGCAGCGTTAGGACAGGGGGAGGTTGGACTGAAGCTTTCTTT.

The chain couples TRBV4-2 to TRBJ2-3, with TRBD1 matching 8 bases. CDR1 is LGHNA, CDR2 YNFKEQ, per germline. The CDR3 sequence is 14 residues long. V lost 5 bases, J lost 5 bases, and 6 bases stayed unmatched. CDR3 bases: TGTGCCAGCAGCTCGACAGGGGAAGTAGATACGCAGTATTTT. As protein: CASSSTGEVDTQYF.

By frequency in the sample, this clone is medium-sized (0.01 to 0.1%). This sequence joins TRBV13 and TRBJ2-7, with 10 bases identical to TRBD2. In germline, CDR1 is PRHDT, CDR2 FYEKMQ (reference sequence). V lost 3 bases, J lost 2 bases, and 7 bases stayed unmatched. The CDR3 sequence is 16 residues long. This CDR3 reads CASSFATSGATYEQYF. DNA for the CDR3: TGTGCCAGCAGCTTCGCAACTAGCGGGGCAACCTACGAGCAGTACTTC.

The chain recombines TRBV19 with TRBJ2-6, with D uncertain. Trimming left V 3 bases short and J 5 bases short, with 20 bases between. CDR1 LNHDA and CDR2 SQIVND come from the germline V gene (reference sequence). The CDR3 contains 18 residues. CDR3 sequence: CASSMRTTSQSRANVLTF. CDR3 DNA: TGTGCCAGTAGTATGCGCACGACATCACAAAGTCGGGCCAACGTCCTGACTTTC.

The rearrangement uses TRBV7-3 and TRBJ2-1, with 8 bases lining up with TRBD2. The CDR3 loop spans 14 amino acids. The germline V gene encodes CDR1 SGHTA and CDR2 FQGTGA. The V and J ends lost 1 base and 13 bases, in that order; junction bases with no gene match: 9. The CDR3 protein is CASSLSVPGGPQFF. CDR3 nucleotide sequence: TGTGCCAGCAGCTTAAGCGTGCCGGGAGGGCCACAGTTCTTC.

This clone was observed a handful of times. The chain carries TRBV29-1 and TRBJ1-4; TRBD1 aligns across 11 bases. This CDR3 is built from 13 residues. Per germline, CDR1 SQVTM and CDR2 ANQGSEA. J was trimmed by 7 bases and V by 4 bases; bases with no gene match: 2. CDR3: CSVGDRGIEKLFF. The CDR3 DNA reads as TGCAGCGTTGGGGACAGGGGGATTGAAAAACTGTTTTTT.

The chain recombines TRBV5-1 with TRBJ1-1, with a weak D call TRBD1 (5 bases). This CDR3 has 12 amino acids. Between the trimmed V and J ends, which lost 5 bases and 2 bases, there was a span of 7 bases. Germline V lookup: CDR1 SGHRS, CDR2 YFSETQ. CDR3 nucleotide sequence: TGCGCCAGCAGTGACAGCAACACTGAAGCTTTCTTT. Amino acid sequence: CASSDSNTEAFF.

Relative to its sample, this clone is medium-sized (0.01 to 0.1%). J is TRBJ1-6 and V is TRBV5-4; TRBD1 agrees at 8 bases. Looked up from germline, CDR1 is SGHNT and CDR2 is YYREEE (reference sequence). V lost 4 bases to trimming and J lost 8 bases; unmatched junction nucleotides: 11. This CDR3 comprises 16 residues. CDR3 nucleotide sequence: TGTGCCAGCAGCACGTGGACAGGGAGATTGGATTCACCCCTCCACTTT. Translation gives CASSTWTGRLDSPLHF. Supplemented by reference TRBV5-4 and TRBJ1-6, the full variable domain reads ETGVTQSPTHLIKTRGQQVTLRCSSQSGHNTVSWYQQALGQGPQFIFQYYREEENGRGNFPPRFSGLQFPNYSSELNVNALELDDSALYLCASSTWTGRLDSPLHFGNGTRLTVT.

Sample share makes this clone medium-sized (0.01 to 0.1%). The J gene is TRBJ2-7, the V gene TRBV6-5; 9 bases map to TRBD1. The CDR3 sequence is 15 residues long. With 2 bases clipped from V and 2 bases from J, the junction kept 4 bases outside the gene matches. Germline V gives CDR1 MNHEY, CDR2 SVGAGI. The CDR3 DNA sequence: TGTGCCAGCAGTTACGGGACAGGGTGGCCCTACGAGCAGTACTTC. It encodes CASSYGTGWPYEQYF.